This paragraph reports one T cell receptor (beta chain). Profiling relied on immunoSEQ multiplex PCR, and the TCRdb table lists in-frame clones only, not all of them. This sample carries approximately 1.4 million clones, 95% to 99% of them seen once, and the ten largest clones take 0.4% to 0.55%. This specimen comes from a study of shared clonotypes between healthy human individuals. In germline, CDR1 is SGHTA, CDR2 FQGNSA. V shed 6 bases and J 0 bases; nucleotides not matched to a gene: 6. The CDR3 is made up of 17 amino acids. This sequence originates from a man aged 25-45 years in good health. The sequencing input was naive CD4+ T cells sorted from blood. Noted subset: CD45RA+ positively selected. The V gene is TRBV7-2, the J gene TRBJ2-3; 13 positions agree with TRBD2. CDR3 amino acids: CASRQTSGRVSTDTQYF. CDR3 sequence (DNA): TGTGCCAGCAGACAAACTAGCGGGAGGGTTAGCACAGATACGCAGTATTTT.